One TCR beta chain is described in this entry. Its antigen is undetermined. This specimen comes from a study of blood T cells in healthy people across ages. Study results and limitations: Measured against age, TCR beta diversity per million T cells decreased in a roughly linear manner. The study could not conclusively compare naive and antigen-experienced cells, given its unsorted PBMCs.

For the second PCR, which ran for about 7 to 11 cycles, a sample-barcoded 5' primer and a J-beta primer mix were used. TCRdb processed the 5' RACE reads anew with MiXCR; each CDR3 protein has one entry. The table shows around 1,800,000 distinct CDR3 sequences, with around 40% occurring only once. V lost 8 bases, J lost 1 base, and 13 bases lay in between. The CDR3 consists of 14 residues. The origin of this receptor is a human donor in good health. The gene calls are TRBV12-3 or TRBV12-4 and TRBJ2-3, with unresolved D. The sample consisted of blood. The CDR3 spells CASGFLLRTDTQYF. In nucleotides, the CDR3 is TGTGCCAGCGGGTTCTTACTCCGCACAGATACGCAGTATTTT.